Below are 28 T cell receptor beta chains sequenced from a single sample in a study of blood T cell repertoires in COVID-19 (dated by TCRdb to about 2020). Library construction relied on the immunoSEQ multiplex PCR assay. In its TCRdb copy, this immuneACCESS table keeps in-frame sequences only and misses some clones. Where compared with another copy, unresolved V genes explain less than half of these, and the others have no known cause. In this sample the table shows about 82,000 clones, 70% to 90% of which occur a single time. About 20% of the sample is in the top ten clones. Input material: peripheral blood. These receptor sequences come from an elderly man with active or convalescent COVID-19.

The chain carries TRBV2 and TRBJ1-1, with no clear D. Germline V CDR1 and CDR2: SNHLY, FYNNEI. The ends were cut back, 3 bases at V and 3 bases at J, with 5 bases in the middle. The CDR3 loop spans 12 amino acids. The CDR3 sequence is CASSDPYTEAFF. DNA of the CDR3: TGTGCCAGCAGTGACCCCTACACTGAAGCTTTCTTT.

The chain uses TRBV16 and TRBJ2-2, with 7 positions matching TRBD1. The CDR3 is 15 amino acids. J was trimmed by 0 bases and V by 3 bases; bases with no gene match: 1. Germline loops: CDR1 KGHSY, CDR2 FQNENV. CDR3 residues: CASSQTGSNTGELFF. For the CDR3, the DNA is TGTGCCAGCAGCCAGACAGGGTCGAACACCGGGGAGCTGTTTTTT.

CDR3 sequence reads: CASSYSVLQGNEKLFF. CDR3 bases: TGTGCCAGCAGTTACTCCGTTTTACAGGGGAATGAAAAACTGTTTTTT. V usage is TRBV6-5 and J usage is TRBJ1-4, with TRBD1 matching over 7 bases. Trimming removed 0 bases from V and 5 bases from J; junction bases left unmatched: 6. Germline values: CDR1 MNHEY, CDR2 SVGAGI. This CDR3 has 16 residues.

This rearrangement joins TRBV28 to TRBJ2-4; D is ambiguous. V dropped 1 base and J dropped 2 bases, with 6 bases sitting between them. This CDR3 has 14 residues. Germline V gene lookup returns CDR1 MDHEN and CDR2 SYDVKM. The CDR3 nucleotides read TGTGCCAGCAGTTTATCAAATCCCAAAAACATTCAGTACTTC. It codes for CASSLSNPKNIQYF.

The V and J genes are TRBV7-9 and TRBJ1-2, with TRBD1 as a possible D gene (5 bases). The germline V gene encodes CDR1 SEHNR and CDR2 FQNEAQ (reference sequence). V was trimmed by 5 bases and J by 3 bases, leaving 13 bases between them. The CDR3 has 14 amino acids. CDR3 bases: TGTGCCAGCAGCCCTAGGCAGGGCTACTATGGCTACACCTTC. Translated, it gives CASSPRQGYYGYTF.

This clone showed up just a few times. The V and J genes are TRBV10-3 and TRBJ2-3; the match to TRBD1 covers 7 bases. The J segment lost 0 bases and the V segment lost 11 bases, leaving 8 bases of the junction unmatched. Per the germline V gene, CDR1 is ENHRY and CDR2 is SYGVKD. The CDR3 is 14 residues long. CDR3 amino acids: CASRQGTSTDTQYF. CDR3 bases: TGTGCCTCCAGACAGGGAACAAGCACAGATACGCAGTATTTT.

The sample holds one count of this clone. The genes are TRBV5-5 and TRBJ2-7, with 7 bases fitting TRBD1. The CDR3 sequence is 14 residues long. Germline V gene data show CDR1 as SGHKS and CDR2 as YYEKEE (reference sequence). The junction had 6 bases not matched to a gene; V was cut back by 2 bases and J by 4 bases. CDR3 residues: CASSFRPGGYEQYV. The CDR3 DNA sequence: TGTGCCAGCAGCTTTCGGCCAGGGGGATACGAGCAGTACGTC.

The gene calls are TRBV19 and TRBJ1-5; 8 positions agree with TRBD1. The CDR3 has 16 residues. CDR1 and CDR2 (germline): LNHDA, SQIVND (reference sequence). The trim removed 5 bases at V and 2 bases at J, leaving 8 bases unmatched. CDR3 DNA sequence: TGTGCCAGTAGTGACCAGGGGGCACGTGGCAATCAGCCCCAGCATTTT. The encoded protein is CASSDQGARGNQPQHF.

J is TRBJ2-1 and V is TRBV19; TRBD1 matches 10 bases. V dropped 4 bases and J dropped 7; count of bases not matched to a gene: 13. This CDR3 comprises 17 residues. Germline lookup yields CDR1 LNHDA and CDR2 SQIVND (reference sequence). CDR3 sequence: CASSTPLGTGVRNEQFF. DNA for the CDR3: TGTGCCAGTAGTACTCCCCTCGGGACAGGGGTCCGGAATGAGCAGTTCTTC.

V and J are TRBV2 and TRBJ2-5; 7 nucleotides match TRBD1. The germline CDR1 and CDR2 sequences are SNHLY and FYNNEI. The CDR3 is 13 residues long. V lost 7 bases to trimming and J lost 2 bases; unmatched junction nucleotides: 4. The CDR3 loop is CASKGTEQETQYF. CDR3 DNA: TGTGCCAGCAAGGGGACAGAACAAGAGACCCAGTACTTC.

J is TRBJ2-1 and V is TRBV5-8; 9 bases match TRBD2. Germline V gene sequence: CDR1 SGHTS, CDR2 YDEGEE. V lost 0 bases, J lost 0 bases, and 10 bases stayed unmatched. This CDR3 comprises 19 residues. The CDR3 DNA reads as TGTGCCAGCAGCTTGGCCGGGGATTTTAGCGGGAGCTCCTACAATGAGCAGTTCTTC. Encoded protein: CASSLAGDFSGSSYNEQFF.

The chain links TRBV5-1 to TRBJ2-3; 7 positions match TRBD1. Germline V gives CDR1 SGHRS, CDR2 YFSETQ. Trimming at V came to 6 bases and at J to 6 bases, leaving 7 bases not matched to a gene. The CDR3 loop spans 13 amino acids. CDR3 amino acids: CASTETGTDTQYF. The CDR3 bases are TGCGCCAGCACCGAGACAGGGACGGATACGCAGTATTTT.

The chain is built from TRBV19 and TRBJ2-5; D is possibly TRBD1 (5 bases). CDR1 and CDR2 from the germline V gene are LNHDA and SQIVND (reference sequence). The CDR3 contains 15 residues. V was cut by 3 bases and J by 1 base, with 12 bases left in between. The CDR3 nucleotides read TGTGCCAGTAGTATTCAGGGTGACACCCAAGAGACCCAGTACTTC. Its translation: CASSIQGDTQETQYF.

The rearrangement joins TRBV19 to TRBJ2-2; TRBD2 aligns across 12 bases. Germline V gene sequence: CDR1 LNHDA, CDR2 SQIVND (reference sequence). Trimming cost V 3 bases and J 4 bases; bases outside gene matches: 9. The CDR3 is 18 amino acids. The CDR3 DNA is TGTGCCAGTAGTATTCCCCGACTAGCGGGGGCGGGCACCGGGGAGCTGTTTTTT. It codes for CASSIPRLAGAGTGELFF.

This chain connects TRBV5-4 to TRBJ1-2; 10 bases line up with TRBD1. Germline V gene lookup returns CDR1 SGHNT and CDR2 YYREEE (reference sequence). Trimming took 4 bases from V and 2 from J; bases not matched to a gene: 11. CDR3 size: 17 residues. CDR3 region: CASSAPGTGALNYGYTF. CDR3 nucleotides: TGTGCCAGCAGCGCGCCCGGGACAGGGGCCCTGAACTATGGCTACACCTTC.

This CDR3 reads CASSPPDSRQGWYEQYV. CDR3 bases: TGTGCCAGCAGCCCCCCTGACTCGAGACAGGGCTGGTACGAGCAGTACGTC. The V and J genes are TRBV7-7 and TRBJ2-7, with 7 bases matching TRBD1. This CDR3 has 17 amino acids. Losses at the gene ends were 5 bases for V and 4 bases for J; bases not matched to a gene: 17. CDR1 and CDR2 (germline): SSHAT, FNYEAQ (reference sequence).

The chain is built from TRBV24-1 and TRBJ2-1; 9 bases fit TRBD1. Germline assignment: CDR1 KGHDR and CDR2 SFDVKD. With 2 bases clipped from V and 9 bases from J, the junction kept 10 bases outside the gene matches. CDR3 size: 16 residues. CDR3 in amino acids: CATSDSGTGWRGEQFF. The CDR3 nucleotides read TGTGCCACCAGTGATTCCGGGACAGGGTGGCGGGGTGAGCAGTTCTTC.

The CDR3 here is CASSIRKQGFVTGELFF. For the CDR3, the DNA is TGTGCCAGCAGCATCAGGAAGCAGGGATTCGTCACCGGGGAGCTGTTTTTT. The genes are TRBV11-3 and TRBJ2-2, with TRBD1 as a possible D gene (5 bases). Germline V gene data show CDR1 as SGHNT and CDR2 as YENEEA. Trimming took off 5 bases at V and 4 bases at J, with 20 bases between the two ends. This CDR3 is 17 amino acids long.

This rearrangement joins TRBV6-5 to TRBJ1-1, with 8 bases matching TRBD1. J lost 8 bases, V lost 6 bases, and 14 bases had no gene match. The CDR3 contains 15 residues. Per the germline V gene, CDR1 is MNHEY and CDR2 is SVGAGI. The chain's CDR3 is CASRPDRGMKGEAFF. Written as DNA, the CDR3 is TGTGCCAGCAGGCCCGACAGGGGCATGAAGGGAGAAGCTTTCTTT.

The chain has TRBV6-1 and TRBJ1-6, with 7 bases aligning to TRBD1. The CDR3 is 16 amino acids. The germline CDR1 and CDR2 sequences are MNHNS and SASEGT. Unmatched junction bases numbered 10, after V lost 3 bases and J lost 8 bases. This CDR3 reads CASSDFPTGTYSPLHF. For the CDR3, the DNA is TGTGCCAGCAGTGATTTCCCGACAGGGACCTATTCACCCCTCCACTTT.

V gene TRBV12-3 or TRBV12-4 combines with J gene TRBJ2-1, with 9 positions matching TRBD2. This CDR3 contains 13 residues. The V gene end was trimmed by 6 bases and the J gene end by 9 bases; junction bases not matched to a gene: 6. CDR3 nucleotide sequence: TGTGCCAGCAGCTTGCTAGCGGGAAGTGAGCAGTTCTTC. It is translated as CASSLLAGSEQFF.

V is TRBV7-2 and J is TRBJ1-1, with 11 nucleotides matching TRBD1. The CDR3 is 14 residues long. Germline assignment: CDR1 SGHTA and CDR2 FQGNSA. The ends lost 5 bases at V and 3 bases at J; junction bases unmatched: 2. The CDR3: CASSRDRGDTEAFF. DNA of the CDR3: TGTGCCAGCAGCAGGGACAGGGGGGACACTGAAGCTTTCTTT.

The gene calls are TRBV6-1 and TRBJ1-6, with D possibly matching TRBD1 (6 bases). Trimming stripped 1 base from V and 7 bases from J, with 14 bases between. Germline V gene data show CDR1 as MNHNS and CDR2 as SASEGT. The CDR3 consists of 16 residues. The CDR3 region is CASSEVAGGRNSPLHF. DNA for the CDR3: TGTGCCAGCAGTGAAGTTGCGGGGGGGCGGAATTCACCCCTCCACTTT.

The chain uses TRBV7-8 and TRBJ1-5; D might be TRBD1 (6 bases). The CDR3 covers 13 residues. Germline V gene data show CDR1 as SGHVS and CDR2 as FQNEAQ. V was pared by 5 bases and J by 5 bases, with 10 bases between. CDR3 sequence (DNA): TGTGCCAGCAGCATACAGGGAGATCAGCCCCAGCATTTT. Its translation: CASSIQGDQPQHF.

This rearrangement joins TRBV11-2 to TRBJ2-3; no definite D call. Deletions cut 5 bases from V and 5 bases from J, with 11 bases between. This CDR3 is built from 13 residues. CDR1 is SGHAT, CDR2 FQNNGV, per germline. CDR3 bases: TGTGCCAGCAGCACCCGCCGGGTAGATACGCAGTATTTT. This gives the protein CASSTRRVDTQYF.

This chain uses TRBV28 with TRBJ2-6; 9 nucleotides agree with TRBD1. V lost 5 bases and J lost 7; bases outside the gene matches: 12. Germline V gene data show CDR1 as MDHEN and CDR2 as SYDVKM. The CDR3 is 17 residues long. CDR3 in amino acids: CASSLTFGTGRANVLTF. Written as DNA, the CDR3 is TGTGCCAGCAGTCTCACCTTTGGGACAGGGAGAGCCAACGTCCTGACTTTC.

The chain recombines TRBV14 with TRBJ1-3; 10 nucleotides agree with TRBD1. CDR1 and CDR2 from the germline V gene are SGHDN and FVKESK. The CDR3 extends over 15 amino acids. The trim removed 4 bases at V and 0 bases at J, leaving 0 bases unmatched. This chain's CDR3 is CASSRDRGSGNTIYF. As DNA, the CDR3 is TGTGCCAGCAGCCGGGACAGGGGCTCTGGAAACACCATATATTTT.

The J gene is TRBJ2-3, the V gene TRBV9, with D perhaps matching TRBD2 (6 bases). The CDR3 has 16 residues. Germline CDR1 is SGDLS and CDR2 is YYNGEE. Trimming cost V 2 bases and J 2 bases, with 15 bases left between them. CDR3 sequence: CASSVRRDRNTDTQYF. CDR3 bases: TGTGCCAGCAGCGTCCGGCGGGACCGCAACACAGATACGCAGTATTTT. The whole variable domain, remainder taken from reference TRBV9 and TRBJ2-3, is DSGVTQTPKHLITATGQRVTLRCSPRSGDLSVYWYQQSLDQGLQFLIQYYNGEERAKGNILERFSAQQFPDLHSELNLSSLELGDSALYFCASSVRRDRNTDTQYFGPGTRLTVL.